This T cell receptor (beta chain) was captured by sequencing in a study of T-cell reconstitution after alpha-beta-depleted transplantation in children (dated by TCRdb to about 2016). Background for the entire study: Using TCR repertoire profiling, the study followed T-cell immune reconstitution in a quantitative way in children after TCRalphabeta/CD19-depleted allogeneic hematopoietic cell transplantation. The investigation overall reported the following: Over the following months the frequencies of hyperexpanded clones went down, and after one year T-cell counts and TCRbeta diversity were mostly credited to newly produced T cells. The apparently early alphabetaT-cell count recovery about two months after transplant was reportedly dependent on only several hundred rapidly expanded clones derived from non-depleted graft cells. The high TCRbeta diversity at day 60 in some patients was ascribed to recipient T cells and intrathymic progenitors that had survived conditioning.

The treatment or condition label on this specimen signifies: allogeneic hematopoietic cell transplantation with graft depleted of TCRalphabeta T cells and CD19 B cells. Transplant recipients were children who received TCRalphabeta/CD19-depleted allogeneic hematopoietic cell grafts. Libraries came from PCR. Sequencing relied on an Illumina HiSeq 2500. TCR library preparation used molecular barcoding, with unique molecular identifiers applied to normalize quantification of the TCRbeta repertoire. TCRdb passed the public sequencing reads through fastp at Q25 and MiXCR, retaining productive beta sequences. Every distinct CDR3 protein forms one entry, paired with its most common genes and DNA. The sample yields 610,000 or so distinct CDR3 sequences; roughly 30% were counted once. The top ten clonotypes cover around a third of the sample. Remarks on this clonotype: Its target antigen remains unknown. No qualities accompany the bases; no much larger clone lies one base away.

The receptor's source is a boy younger than two with Wiskott-Aldrich syndrome, due to receive a stem cell transplant. The source was PBMCs, collected before TCRalphabeta/CD19-depleted stem cell transplant.

The DNA sequence follows: TGTGCCAGCAGTTTACCCAGGGACGACAGAGCTTTCTTT. This yields the protein CASSLPRDDRAFF. The V and J genes are TRBV28 and TRBJ1-1; D gene: possibly TRBD1, on 5 matching bases. Cut back by 2 bases and 10 bases, the V and J ends lie 14 bases apart. Counted from cysteine to phenylalanine, this CDR3 has 13 amino acids. Only CDR3 DNA is held: 39 bases, read in frame from base 1. CDR1 and CDR2 (MDHEN, SYDVKM) derive from the germline V gene.